Detailed here is one T cell receptor (beta chain). Its antigen is not yet known. No qualities accompany the bases; no much larger clone lies one base away. The collaborating institutions used their own protocols to collect whole blood in K2EDTA tubes. For TCRbeta analysis, collaborator samples were shipped as frozen whole blood, as isolated PBMCs, or as DNA extracted from either sample type. The record originates from a study of blood T cell repertoires in COVID-19 (dated by TCRdb to 2018 to 2020). In the study overall: Collaborator samples came from the United States, Italy and Spain and covered acute and convalescent phases of COVID-19. The material from the prospective study consisted of cDNA or gDNA derived from T cells, B-cell-depleted T cells, or PBMCs. The dataset comprised deeply sampled blood TCRbeta repertoires from subjects exposed to, actively infected with, or recovered from COVID-19. A freely available public database, intended as a resource for researchers studying the immune response to SARS-CoV-2, is where the repertoires were released. The samples were drawn from two sources: the first 160 participants of the ongoing ImmuneRACE study, and 950 to 1,500 subjects contributed by 6 global collaborators. The sample metadata nearly always contained a de-identified subject ID, COVID-19 status, age in years and sex. Where available, HLA class I and class II types were taken from metadata supplied by the sample provider and were not determined by assay-based typing. Study-level results and caveats: Clinical and demographic metadata were provided uncurated, with the amount varying by source and participant.

CDR1 and CDR2, looked up from the germline V gene (reference sequence), are DFQATT and SNEGSKA. Taken from cysteine to phenylalanine, the CDR3 has 15 residues. The sequence is cut down to CDR3 DNA, 45 bases in frame from base 1. Trimming takes 3 bases from V and 0 bases from J, and the germline ends sit 14 bases apart. TCRbeta CDR3 regions were amplified from genomic DNA using the immunoSEQ Assay, a bias-controlled multiplex PCR. The paper's processing steps were these. Nucleated cell counts per sample were estimated from amplification of reference gene primers within the assay. To quantify the absolute abundance of each unique TCRbeta CDR3 rearrangement, sequence reads were collapsed and filtered. For each sample, productive Simpson clonality was calculated as the square root of Simpson's diversity index across productive rearrangements. Imported from immuneACCESS, the table was reduced by TCRdb to in-frame sequences with V and J called. These copies leave out some clones; in studies compared against another copy, an unresolved V gene accounts for under half, and the cause of the remainder is not known. V and J calls and clone size are as listed in that table; D and trimming were resolved from the DNA. This sample gives around 370,000 clones in total; 90% of them show up just once. The ten largest clones represent around 7% of the sample.

The TCR comes from a man aged 18 to 35 with active or convalescent COVID-19. The sequencing sample was made of peripheral blood. The V and J segments used are TRBV20-1 and TRBJ1-2; no D segment can be confidently identified. The sequence in DNA is TGCAGTGCTAGTCCTGACACTCACCCTAACTATGGCTACACCTTC. It is translated as CSASPDTHPNYGYTF.